The present entry profiles one T cell receptor beta chain with its context. The antigen is not known. This was a deep-level run. Libraries were prepared by immunoSEQ multiplex PCR; TCRdb keeps only in-frame clonotypes and omits some of them. The sample includes some 2,100,000 clones, roughly 95% of them seen just once. The sample belongs to a study of shared clonotypes between healthy human individuals. In the study overall: Per donor, CD8 memory used one plate, CD8 naive used two, CD4 memory used three and CD4 naive used three. Study results and caveats: In four donors, around 5% of naive CD4 clonotypes appeared in common. Estimated clonotype richness was generally higher in naive than memory subsets.

Germline loops: CDR1 KGHSH, CDR2 LQKENI. This CDR3 spans 14 amino acids. Trimming took 0 bases from V and 7 from J, leaving 12 bases between them. The origin of this receptor is a man aged 18-30 years in good health. The sample taken for sequencing was naive CD4+ T cells sorted from blood. Noted subset: CD45RA+ positively selected. The chain recombines TRBV18 with TRBJ1-1, with D possibly matching TRBD1 (5 bases). The CDR3, as DNA: TGTGCCAGCTCACCACCGCAGGGAATTGTTGAAGCTTTCTTT. It specifies CASSPPQGIVEAFF.